This is a list of T cell receptor beta chains from one sample in a study of blood T cells in healthy people across ages. Each CDR3 protein is one row after TCRdb ran MiXCR on the 5' RACE reads. The repertoire consists of fewer than 1.5 million distinct CDR3 sequences, with around two fifths occurring once and the leading ten covering less than 8%. Sequencing was performed on blood. The receptor source for this set is a woman aged 18-35 years in good health. Each CDR3 is given with its conserved first and last residue. Each record gives: V gene, D gene, J gene, clone size, CDR3 protein, CDR3 DNA. A D gene is named only where the DNA matches it firmly. Clone size is not always given. Where it is, it says once, few, many or a class for expanded clones.

V gene: TRBV12-3/TRBV12-4
D gene: TRBD2
J gene: TRBJ2-3
clone size: once
CDR3 protein: CASSPSGGAGQYF
CDR3 DNA: TGTGCCAGCAGTCCCAGCGGGGGGGCGGGGCAGTATTTT

V gene: TRBV7-2
D gene: .
J gene: TRBJ2-3
clone size: .
CDR3 protein: CASSLASGGIQGTDTQYF
CDR3 DNA: TGTGCCAGCAGCTTAGCGAGTGGGGGAATCCAAGGGACAGATACGCAGTATTTT

V gene: TRBV29-1
D gene: TRBD1
J gene: TRBJ2-1
clone size: .
CDR3 protein: CSAQTPYISGGAYNEQFF
CDR3 DNA: TGCAGCGCCCAAACTCCCTATATATCAGGGGGCGCCTACAATGAGCAGTTCTTC

V gene: TRBV25-1
D gene: .
J gene: TRBJ2-5
clone size: .
CDR3 protein: CASSGGRSTYNEQYF
CDR3 DNA: TGTGCCAGCAGTGGGGGTAGAAGCACCTACAATGAGCAGTACTTC

V gene: TRBV6-4
D gene: .
J gene: TRBJ2-7
clone size: .
CDR3 protein: CASSDKGTYEQYF
CDR3 DNA: TGTGCCAGCAGTGACAAGGGGACCTACGAGCAGTACTTC

V gene: TRBV10-3
D gene: .
J gene: TRBJ2-7
clone size: few
CDR3 protein: CAITRKVGYEQYF
CDR3 DNA: TGTGCCATCACCCGCAAGGTCGGGTACGAGCAGTACTTC

V gene: TRBV7-9
D gene: TRBD2
J gene: TRBJ2-3
clone size: .
CDR3 protein: CASSASSGVSTDTQYF
CDR3 DNA: TGTGCCAGCAGCGCTTCAAGCGGGGTTAGCACAGATACGCAGTATTTT

V gene: TRBV15
D gene: .
J gene: TRBJ2-6
clone size: .
CDR3 protein: CATSRDAGVSGANVLTF
CDR3 DNA: TGTGCCACCAGCAGAGACGCAGGGGTCTCTGGGGCCAACGTCCTGACTTTC

V gene: TRBV12-3/TRBV12-4
D gene: .
J gene: TRBJ2-5
clone size: .
CDR3 protein: CASSDPGTFQETQYF
CDR3 DNA: TGTGCCAGCAGTGACCCCGGGACGTTCCAAGAGACCCAGTACTTC

V gene: TRBV5-1
D gene: .
J gene: TRBJ2-3
clone size: .
CDR3 protein: CAGRPSGVGSTDTQYF
CDR3 DNA: TGCGCCGGCAGGCCCTCAGGAGTGGGGAGCACAGATACGCAGTATTTT

V gene: TRBV20-1
D gene: .
J gene: TRBJ2-2
clone size: few
CDR3 protein: CSAAEPKRNTGELFF
CDR3 DNA: TGCAGTGCTGCGGAGCCCAAGAGGAACACCGGGGAGCTGTTTTTT

V gene: TRBV6-5
D gene: .
J gene: TRBJ2-3
clone size: .
CDR3 protein: CASWGAAASDTQYF
CDR3 DNA: TGTGCCAGCTGGGGGGCTGCGGCCTCAGATACGCAGTATTTT

V gene: TRBV4-1
D gene: .
J gene: TRBJ2-3
clone size: .
CDR3 protein: CASSQGVLASLPDMQYF
CDR3 DNA: TGCGCCAGCAGCCAAGGGGTCCTAGCGAGCTTGCCAGATATGCAGTATTTT

V gene: TRBV10-3
D gene: .
J gene: TRBJ2-5
clone size: .
CDR3 protein: CAISEVAEQYF
CDR3 DNA: TGTGCCATCAGTGAGGTAGCTGAGCAGTACTTC

V gene: TRBV2
D gene: .
J gene: TRBJ2-1
clone size: .
CDR3 protein: CAGKQVTSYNEQFF
CDR3 DNA: TGTGCCGGGAAGCAAGTAACCTCCTACAATGAGCAGTTCTTC

V gene: TRBV20-1
D gene: .
J gene: TRBJ1-2
clone size: .
CDR3 protein: CSARNSGDYGYTF
CDR3 DNA: TGCAGTGCTAGAAATTCAGGAGACTATGGCTACACCTTC

V gene: TRBV7-9
D gene: .
J gene: TRBJ2-7
clone size: few
CDR3 protein: CASSVGGFDVEQYF
CDR3 DNA: TGTGCCAGCAGCGTAGGGGGGTTTGACGTCGAGCAGTACTTC

V gene: TRBV11-1
D gene: .
J gene: TRBJ2-1
clone size: .
CDR3 protein: CASSLVVGRGEQFF
CDR3 DNA: TGTGCCAGCAGCTTAGTGGTCGGGAGAGGAGAGCAGTTCTTC

V gene: TRBV5-1
D gene: .
J gene: TRBJ2-7
clone size: .
CDR3 protein: CASCLGYGSYEQYF
CDR3 DNA: TGCGCCAGCTGCTTGGGTTATGGCTCCTACGAGCAGTACTTC

V gene: TRBV12-5
D gene: TRBD2
J gene: TRBJ2-4
clone size: .
CDR3 protein: CASGDPGVAGLLAKNIQYF
CDR3 DNA: TGTGCTAGTGGAGACCCCGGGGTAGCGGGGTTACTAGCCAAAAACATTCAGTACTTC

V gene: TRBV7-9
D gene: .
J gene: TRBJ2-5
clone size: many
CDR3 protein: CASSLDFQETQYF
CDR3 DNA: TGTGCCAGCAGCTTAGACTTCCAAGAGACCCAGTACTTC

V gene: TRBV18
D gene: .
J gene: TRBJ2-7
clone size: few
CDR3 protein: CASRGQGGYEQYF
CDR3 DNA: TGTGCCAGCCGCGGGCAGGGGGGCTACGAGCAGTACTTC

V gene: TRBV10-3
D gene: .
J gene: TRBJ2-2
clone size: .
CDR3 protein: CAPLTRAVPTGELFF
CDR3 DNA: TGTGCCCCCTTAACGCGGGCCGTCCCGACCGGGGAGCTGTTTTTT

V gene: TRBV19
D gene: .
J gene: TRBJ2-7
clone size: .
CDR3 protein: CASSTGISREQYF
CDR3 DNA: TGTGCCAGTAGTACAGGGATTTCTCGGGAGCAGTACTTC

V gene: TRBV5-1
D gene: TRBD1
J gene: TRBJ1-2
clone size: few
CDR3 protein: CASSLAARGTAIYGYTF
CDR3 DNA: TGCGCCAGCAGCTTGGCCGCGAGGGGGACAGCGATCTATGGCTACACCTTC

V gene: TRBV30
D gene: .
J gene: TRBJ2-3
clone size: .
CDR3 protein: CAWTRSDTQYF
CDR3 DNA: TGTGCCTGGACAAGATCAGATACGCAGTATTTT

V gene: TRBV20-1
D gene: .
J gene: TRBJ2-7
clone size: few
CDR3 protein: CSVERRGEGIYEQYF
CDR3 DNA: TGCAGTGTAGAGAGGAGGGGGGAGGGTATCTACGAGCAGTACTTC

V gene: TRBV27
D gene: .
J gene: TRBJ2-1
clone size: .
CDR3 protein: CAGSFTLLLNEQFF
CDR3 DNA: TGTGCCGGCAGTTTCACCCTTCTTCTGAATGAGCAGTTCTTC

V gene: TRBV20-1
D gene: TRBD1
J gene: TRBJ2-7
clone size: .
CDR3 protein: CSAVVRQGEQYF
CDR3 DNA: TGCAGTGCGGTGGTACGACAGGGCGAGCAGTACTTC

V gene: TRBV2
D gene: .
J gene: TRBJ2-1
clone size: .
CDR3 protein: CASSSQGPNSNEQFF
CDR3 DNA: TGTGCCAGCAGTTCCCAGGGCCCAAATTCAAATGAGCAGTTCTTC

V gene: TRBV28
D gene: .
J gene: TRBJ2-1
clone size: .
CDR3 protein: CASSLARPGYNEQFF
CDR3 DNA: TGTGCCAGCAGTTTGGCCCGGCCAGGATACAATGAGCAGTTCTTC

V gene: TRBV6-6
D gene: TRBD2
J gene: TRBJ2-2
clone size: .
CDR3 protein: CASSPGGSIGELFF
CDR3 DNA: TGTGCCAGCAGCCCCGGGGGGTCTATCGGGGAGCTGTTTTTT

V gene: TRBV10-3
D gene: .
J gene: TRBJ2-5
clone size: .
CDR3 protein: CAISWSYEETQYF
CDR3 DNA: TGTGCCATCAGCTGGTCCTACGAAGAGACCCAGTACTTC

V gene: TRBV7-6
D gene: .
J gene: TRBJ2-3
clone size: few
CDR3 protein: CASSLGTSTTDTQYF
CDR3 DNA: TGTGCCAGCAGCTTAGGGACTTCCACAACAGATACGCAGTATTTT

V gene: TRBV11-2
D gene: .
J gene: TRBJ2-5
clone size: few
CDR3 protein: CASSFAAGQYF
CDR3 DNA: TGTGCCAGCAGCTTCGCGGCGGGGCAGTACTTC

V gene: TRBV12-3/TRBV12-4
D gene: .
J gene: TRBJ2-7
clone size: .
CDR3 protein: CASSLARVYEQYF
CDR3 DNA: TGTGCCAGCAGTTTAGCGCGGGTCTACGAGCAGTACTTC

V gene: TRBV10-3
D gene: .
J gene: TRBJ2-3
clone size: few
CDR3 protein: CAIKAAPSDTQYF
CDR3 DNA: TGTGCCATCAAGGCAGCGCCATCAGATACGCAGTATTTT

V gene: TRBV2
D gene: .
J gene: TRBJ2-4
clone size: .
CDR3 protein: CASRDPETPSGVAKNIQYF
CDR3 DNA: TGTGCCAGCAGGGATCCGGAGACTCCCTCCGGCGTAGCCAAAAACATTCAGTACTTC

V gene: TRBV20-1
D gene: TRBD1
J gene: TRBJ2-7
clone size: few
CDR3 protein: CSARSPGQGFGEQYF
CDR3 DNA: TGCAGTGCTAGAAGCCCCGGACAGGGCTTTGGCGAGCAGTACTTC

V gene: TRBV3-1
D gene: .
J gene: TRBJ2-7
clone size: once
CDR3 protein: CASSQTGPGEQYF
CDR3 DNA: TGTGCCAGCAGCCAGACTGGACCGGGCGAGCAGTACTTC

V gene: TRBV7-2
D gene: .
J gene: TRBJ1-5
clone size: .
CDR3 protein: CASRYDTGNQPQHF
CDR3 DNA: TGTGCCAGCAGATACGACACTGGCAATCAGCCCCAGCATTTT

V gene: TRBV20-1
D gene: .
J gene: TRBJ2-3
clone size: many
CDR3 protein: CSARDPGRKRTDTQYF
CDR3 DNA: TGCAGTGCTAGAGATCCCGGCCGTAAGCGCACAGATACGCAGTATTTT

V gene: TRBV29-1
D gene: .
J gene: TRBJ1-2
clone size: .
CDR3 protein: CSETGRDYGYTF
CDR3 DNA: TGCAGCGAGACGGGGCGGGACTATGGCTACACCTTC

V gene: TRBV7-9
D gene: TRBD1
J gene: TRBJ2-2
clone size: .
CDR3 protein: CASSLSGQGGGELFF
CDR3 DNA: TGTGCCAGCAGCTTAAGTGGACAGGGAGGCGGGGAGCTGTTTTTT

V gene: TRBV2
D gene: .
J gene: TRBJ2-5
clone size: .
CDR3 protein: CASLPNVRSEYQETQYF
CDR3 DNA: TGTGCCAGCCTTCCTAACGTGAGATCAGAGTACCAAGAGACCCAGTACTTC

V gene: TRBV2
D gene: .
J gene: TRBJ2-5
clone size: few
CDR3 protein: CASKGPIVRETQYF
CDR3 DNA: TGTGCCAGCAAGGGTCCAATCGTGAGGGAGACCCAGTACTTC

V gene: TRBV7-8
D gene: TRBD1
J gene: TRBJ2-5
clone size: .
CDR3 protein: CASSSWTGYNEQYF
CDR3 DNA: TGTGCCAGCAGCTCATGGACAGGCTACAATGAGCAGTACTTC

V gene: TRBV6-6
D gene: TRBD1
J gene: TRBJ1-2
clone size: .
CDR3 protein: CASRSQGGYYGYTF
CDR3 DNA: TGTGCCAGCAGGTCACAGGGGGGTTACTATGGCTACACCTTC

V gene: TRBV2
D gene: TRBD1
J gene: TRBJ1-1
clone size: .
CDR3 protein: CASRDRGDTEAFF
CDR3 DNA: TGTGCCAGCAGGGACAGGGGAGACACTGAAGCTTTCTTT

V gene: TRBV24-1
D gene: .
J gene: TRBJ1-2
clone size: .
CDR3 protein: CATSGNNYGYTF
CDR3 DNA: TGTGCCACCAGTGGTAACAACTATGGCTACACCTTC

V gene: TRBV28
D gene: TRBD1
J gene: TRBJ2-5
clone size: .
CDR3 protein: CASIQGNHETQYF
CDR3 DNA: TGTGCCAGCATACAGGGGAACCATGAGACCCAGTACTTC

V gene: TRBV28
D gene: TRBD2
J gene: TRBJ2-1
clone size: few
CDR3 protein: CASSFHPSGGIYNEQFF
CDR3 DNA: TGTGCCAGCAGTTTCCACCCTAGCGGGGGAATTTACAATGAGCAGTTCTTC

V gene: TRBV6-5
D gene: TRBD1
J gene: TRBJ1-1
clone size: .
CDR3 protein: CASSRLGGKDTEAFF
CDR3 DNA: TGTGCCAGCTCTCGCCTAGGGGGCAAGGACACCGAAGCTTTCTTT

V gene: TRBV5-1
D gene: TRBD1
J gene: TRBJ1-2
clone size: .
CDR3 protein: CASSLSRGRVYGYTF
CDR3 DNA: TGCGCCAGCAGCTTGTCGAGGGGGCGCGTCTATGGCTACACCTTC

V gene: TRBV28
D gene: .
J gene: TRBJ1-4
clone size: .
CDR3 protein: CASIAGGATSEKLFF
CDR3 DNA: TGTGCCAGCATCGCCGGGGGTGCAACTAGTGAAAAACTGTTTTTT

V gene: TRBV7-9
D gene: .
J gene: TRBJ2-4
clone size: .
CDR3 protein: CASSFHDREGNIQYF
CDR3 DNA: TGTGCCAGCAGTTTCCACGACAGGGAGGGAAACATTCAGTACTTC

V gene: TRBV5-1
D gene: TRBD2
J gene: TRBJ2-5
clone size: once
CDR3 protein: CASSSLGVGRGGETQYF
CDR3 DNA: TGCGCCAGCAGCTCCCTAGGGGTCGGGAGGGGCGGTGAGACCCAGTACTTC

V gene: TRBV29-1
D gene: .
J gene: TRBJ2-7
clone size: .
CDR3 protein: CSVVRESSYEQYF
CDR3 DNA: TGCAGCGTTGTCAGGGAGAGCTCCTACGAGCAGTACTTC

V gene: TRBV10-3
D gene: TRBD1
J gene: TRBJ2-7
clone size: .
CDR3 protein: CAISLGTGAYEQYF
CDR3 DNA: TGTGCCATCAGCCTCGGGACAGGAGCCTACGAGCAGTACTTC